Presented here are 28 T cell receptor beta chains from one specimen sequenced in a study of breast tumors, draining lymph nodes, adjacent tissues. Axillary draining lymph nodes of breast cancer patients supplied the node samples. Using its own MiXCR run on the multiplex PCR reads, TCRdb lists one record per CDR3 protein. In the table there are about 230,000 distinct CDR3 sequences, roughly 30% of which are singletons. Sequenced material: axillary lymph node tissue. Receptor source: a female donor with breast cancer. Some clones in this sample may be carry-over from other donors' samples.

This clonotype was detected many times. The genes are TRBV29-1 and TRBJ1-2; D is ambiguous. The germline CDR1 and CDR2 sequences are SQVTM and ANQGSEA. The V and J ends lost 2 bases and 3 bases respectively, with 7 bases between them. This CDR3 has 12 amino acids. CDR3 sequence (DNA): TGCAGCGTTGAAAAAACAGACTATGGCTACACCTTC. Its translation is CSVEKTDYGYTF.

This clonotype was recorded many times. The chain carries TRBV18 and TRBJ1-2; the match to TRBD1 covers 7 bases. V trimming: 2 bases; J trimming: 3 bases; junction bases outside the gene matches: 0. The CDR3 is 13 residues long. Germline V gene data show CDR1 as KGHSH and CDR2 as LQKENI. CDR3 amino acids: CASSPGQDYGYTF. In DNA form, the CDR3 reads TGTGCCAGCTCACCAGGACAGGACTATGGCTACACCTTC.

Comments on this clonotype: This may come from a read error, since a much larger clone is one base off. The chain uses TRBV6-5 and TRBJ2-2; TRBD1 is a possible D gene (5 bases). CDR3 size: 15 residues. The ends were cut back, 2 bases at V and 7 bases at J, with 14 bases in the middle. Germline CDR1 MNHEY, CDR2 SVGAGI. For the CDR3, the DNA is TGTGCCAGCAGTTACGGAAGGCAGGGCATCGGGGAGCTGTTTTTT. Translated, it gives CASSYGRQGIGELFF.

The rearrangement uses TRBV7-8 and TRBJ2-3, with 12 nucleotides matching TRBD2. V lost 3 bases, J lost 3 bases, and 10 bases stayed unmatched. The CDR3 is 18 residues long. The germline gives CDR1 SGHVS, CDR2 FQNEAQ. CDR3 protein: CASSFPPTSGSGTDTQYF. The CDR3 DNA sequence: TGTGCCAGCAGCTTCCCGCCGACTAGCGGGAGTGGAACAGATACGCAGTATTTT. Full variable domain (outside the CDR3, taken from reference TRBV7-8 and TRBJ2-3): GAGVSQSPRYKVAKRGQDVALRCDPISGHVSLFWYQQALGQGPEFLTYFQNEAQLDKSGLPSDRFFAERPEGSVSTLKIQRTQQEDSAVYLCASSFPPTSGSGTDTQYFGPGTRLTVL.

V gene TRBV20-1 combines with J gene TRBJ2-6, with TRBD1 matching over 11 bases. Germline V gene lookup returns CDR1 DFQATT and CDR2 SNEGSKA (reference sequence). The CDR3 sequence is 18 residues long. J gave up 10 bases and V 3 bases, and 17 bases lay outside the gene matches. CDR3 nucleotide sequence: TGCAGTGCTAGTGGATATGTAGCGGGACAGGGGGTTAGTAACGTCCTGACTTTC. Protein product: CSASGYVAGQGVSNVLTF.

This clonotype was observed a single time. The rearrangement uses TRBV7-2 and TRBJ2-5, with 7 bases identical to TRBD1. Per germline, CDR1 SGHTA and CDR2 FQGNSA. The V gene end was trimmed by 5 bases and the J gene end by 4 bases; junction bases not matched to a gene: 22. The CDR3 is 19 amino acids. The CDR3 DNA is TGTGCCAGCAGCCTTACGTCCGGGACAGCGGTCAAATCGGGAGAGACCCAGTACTTC. This encodes CASSLTSGTAVKSGETQYF.

This clonotype was detected ten times or more. The CDR3 DNA is TGTGCCAGCAAGGGATCTCTTAGCAATCAGCCCCAGCATTTT. Protein product: CASKGSLSNQPQHF. V is TRBV6-2 or TRBV6-3 and J is TRBJ1-5; no definite D call. The germline CDR1 and CDR2 sequences are MNHEY and SVGEGT. V dropped 7 bases and J dropped 0 bases, with 10 bases sitting between them. This CDR3 comprises 14 residues.

The rearrangement uses TRBV15 and TRBJ1-4, with 8 nucleotides matching TRBD1. V dropped 0 bases and J dropped 8; count of bases not matched to a gene: 8. Germline CDR1 LNHNV, CDR2 YYDKDF (reference sequence). CDR3 size: 16 residues. The CDR3 bases are TGTGCCACCAGCAGAGACGCAGGGGGCGTAGGGGAAAAACTGTTTTTT. It yields the protein CATSRDAGGVGEKLFF.

This clonotype has at least ten counts. V is TRBV6-1 and J is TRBJ1-5, with D perhaps matching TRBD1 (5 bases). This CDR3 comprises 15 residues. Trimming cost V 1 base and J 3 bases, with 10 bases left between them. Germline assignment: CDR1 MNHNS and CDR2 SASEGT. The DNA of the CDR3 is TGTGCCAGCAGTGAAGACAGGTCGTCCAATCAGCCCCAGCATTTT. Its protein is CASSEDRSSNQPQHF.

V and J are TRBV27 and TRBJ1-5, with D maybe TRBD1 (5 bases). The CDR3 covers 14 residues. The V gene's germline CDR1 is MNHEY and CDR2 SMNVEV (reference sequence). With 2 bases removed from V and 6 bases from J, the gap between germline ends came to 11 bases. This chain's CDR3 is CASSLQGSGQPQHF. The CDR3 region has the DNA TGTGCCAGCAGTTTACAGGGTTCGGGTCAGCCCCAGCATTTT.

Concerning this clonotype itself: This could be a read error, since a much larger clone is one nucleotide away. The V and J genes are TRBV20-1 and TRBJ1-5; D uncertain. Germline CDR1 is DFQATT and CDR2 is SNEGSKA (reference sequence). The CDR3 extends over 12 amino acids. CDR3 residues: CSARDLGQPPHF. CDR3 DNA: TGCAGTGCTAGAGATCTTGGCCAGCCCCCGCATTTT.

There are many counts of this clonotype. V gene TRBV20-1 combines with J gene TRBJ2-3; 8 bases are a match to TRBD1. Unmatched junction bases numbered 8, after V lost 5 bases and J lost 4 bases. The CDR3 has 14 residues. CDR1 and CDR2 from the germline V gene are DFQATT and SNEGSKA (reference sequence). The CDR3 DNA is TGCAGTGCTTCCGCCGGGACAGGTCCAGATACGCAGTATTTT. It translates to CSASAGTGPDTQYF.

The chain is built from TRBV11-1 and TRBJ1-1; 9 positions agree with TRBD1. With V trimmed by 5 bases and J by 1 base, 5 bases remained unmatched. The CDR3 contains 15 residues. In germline, CDR1 is SGHAT, CDR2 FQDESV (reference sequence). CDR3: CASSMGDRANTEAFF. The CDR3 bases are TGTGCCAGCAGCATGGGGGACAGGGCGAACACTGAAGCTTTCTTT.

This clonotype came up a few times. The CDR3 loop reads CASKPARAVNGYTF. CDR3 DNA sequence: TGTGCCAGCAAACCGGCCAGGGCTGTCAATGGCTACACCTTC. The J gene is TRBJ1-2, the V gene TRBV6-2 or TRBV6-3; possibly TRBD1 for D (5 bases). CDR3 length: 14 amino acids. Deletions cut 7 bases from V and 6 bases from J, with 18 bases between. CDR1 is MNHEY and CDR2 is SVGEGT in the germline V gene.

The chain combines TRBV20-1 with TRBJ2-1, with 12 bases matching TRBD1. The V gene's germline CDR1 is DFQATT and CDR2 SNEGSKA (reference sequence). CDR3 length equals 14 residues. This CDR3 is CSAYLGQGANEQFF. CDR3 in DNA: TGCAGCGCGTATCTGGGACAGGGGGCAAATGAGCAGTTCTTC.

This clonotype was observed at least ten times. The V and J genes are TRBV20-1 and TRBJ2-1; 8 positions agree with TRBD2. Losses at the gene ends were 3 bases for V and 9 bases for J; bases not matched to a gene: 13. The CDR3 sequence is 15 residues long. Germline values: CDR1 DFQATT, CDR2 SNEGSKA (reference sequence). CDR3 nucleotides: TGCAGTGCTAGGGTGCCGGGACTAGTTCGCGGTGAGCAGTTCTTC. Translation gives CSARVPGLVRGEQFF.

This clonotype has ten or more counts. V gene TRBV5-1 combines with J gene TRBJ2-6; a possible D gene is TRBD1 (6 bases). The V and J ends lost 4 bases and 3 bases respectively, with 8 bases between them. Germline-derived CDR1 and CDR2 are SGHRS and YFSETQ. The CDR3 is 14 amino acids. The DNA for the CDR3 is TGCGCCAGCAGCCCAGGGGATGGGGCCAACGTCCTGACTTTC. Translated: CASSPGDGANVLTF. Using reference TRBV5-1 and TRBJ2-6 for the parts outside the CDR3, the full variable domain is KAGVTQTPRYLIKTRGQQVTLSCSPISGHRSVSWYQQTPGQGLQFLFEYFSETQRNKGNFPGRFSGRQFSNSRSEMNVSTLELGDSALYLCASSPGDGANVLTFGAGSRLTVL.

V is TRBV2 and J is TRBJ2-3; the match to TRBD2 covers 13 bases. Trimming cost V 7 bases and J 6 bases; bases outside gene matches: 16. The CDR3 loop spans 18 amino acids. Germline assignment: CDR1 SNHLY and CDR2 FYNNEI. In nucleotides, the CDR3 is TGTGCCAGCAATCCCCGCGGGGGGACTAGCGGGACCGGGGATACGCAGTATTTT. This gives the protein CASNPRGGTSGTGDTQYF.

The chain couples TRBV19 to TRBJ1-1, with TRBD1 identical over 9 bases. Germline V gives CDR1 LNHDA, CDR2 SQIVND (reference sequence). The junction had 11 bases not matched to a gene; V was cut back by 5 bases and J by 1 base. The CDR3 extends over 17 amino acids. For the CDR3, the DNA is TGTGCCAGTAGTTCGACCGGGACAGGGTTAGGGAACACTGAAGCTTTCTTT. This encodes CASSSTGTGLGNTEAFF.

The chain combines TRBV28 with TRBJ2-3, with 13 bases that match TRBD2. In germline, CDR1 is MDHEN, CDR2 SYDVKM. V was pared by 2 bases and J by 8 bases, with 7 bases of the junction left unmatched. The CDR3 extends over 16 amino acids. The CDR3 sequence: CASSLGTSGNGGTQYF. The CDR3 DNA reads TGTGCCAGCAGTTTAGGGACTAGCGGGAATGGGGGTACGCAGTATTTT. The full variable domain, in which reference TRBV28 and TRBJ2-3 provide the parts outside the CDR3, is DVKVTQSSRYLVKRTGEKVFLECVQDMDHENMFWYRQDPGLGLRLIYFSYDVKMKEKGDIPEGYSVSREKKERFSLILESASTNQTSMYLCASSLGTSGNGGTQYFGPGTRLTVL.

The chain recombines TRBV12-3 or TRBV12-4 with TRBJ2-5; TRBD2 matches 7 bases. This CDR3 spans 11 amino acids. The CDR3 DNA is TGTGCTAGAGACGAGCGGGGGACCCAGTACTTC. As protein: CARDERGTQYF.

This clonotype was recorded many times. J is TRBJ2-1 and V is TRBV5-8; 7 bases match TRBD2. The germline gives CDR1 SGHTS, CDR2 YDEGEE. The V and J ends lost 1 base and 3 bases, in that order; junction bases with no gene match: 4. The CDR3 has 15 residues. The CDR3 region is CASSLWEGHYNEQFF. The CDR3 nucleotides read TGTGCCAGCAGCTTGTGGGAGGGGCACTACAATGAGCAGTTCTTC. Variable domain in full (rest from reference TRBV5-8 and TRBJ2-1): EAGVTQSPTHLIKTRGQQATLRCSPISGHTSVYWYQQALGLGLQFLLWYDEGEERNRGNFPPRFSGRQFPNYSSELNVNALELEDSALYLCASSLWEGHYNEQFFGPGTRLTVL.

This clonotype occurred many times. The chain couples TRBV7-2 to TRBJ2-7; maybe TRBD2 (6 bases). The V end was cut by 0 bases, the J end by 2 bases, with 17 bases between. The CDR3 is made up of 17 amino acids. Germline V CDR1 and CDR2: SGHTA, FQGNSA. The CDR3 coding sequence is TGTGCCAGCAGCTTAGCTAGTTTCCGGGGAGGAGCCTACGAGCAGTACTTC. Translation gives CASSLASFRGGAYEQYF.

This clonotype has only a few counts. A much larger clone is a single base away; this may be a read error. The J gene is TRBJ2-1, the V gene TRBV20-1, with TRBD1 matching 8 bases. Germline V gene data show CDR1 as DFQATT and CDR2 as SNEGSKA (reference sequence). The CDR3 length is 14 residues. The CDR3 loop is CSVQGQETYTEQFF. As DNA, the CDR3 is TGCAGTGTACAGGGACAGGAGACCTACACTGAGCAGTTCTTC.

This clonotype was seen ten or more times. The chain joins TRBV30 to TRBJ2-1; D possibly corresponds to TRBD1 (6 bases). Per germline, CDR1 GTSNPN and CDR2 SVGIG (reference sequence). The CDR3 contains 13 residues. Between the trimmed V and J ends, which lost 2 bases and 13 bases, there was a span of 18 bases. The CDR3 loop reads CAWSPPAPGVQFF. DNA for the CDR3: TGTGCCTGGAGTCCCCCGGCTCCAGGGGTCCAGTTCTTC.

Comments on this clonotype: No conserved phenylalanine or tryptophan ends this CDR3, so it is likely a read error. The V gene is TRBV7-2, the J gene TRBJ1-2, with no clear D. The ends were cut back, 0 bases at V and 4 bases at J, with 9 bases in the middle. Per germline, CDR1 SGHTA and CDR2 FQGNSA. CDR3 length: 14 amino acids. CDR3 DNA: TGTGCCAGCAGCTTAGCGGAAGGTGTCTATGGCTACACCCGC. As protein: CASSLAEGVYGYTR.

This clonotype has at least ten counts. This clone may be a read error of a much larger clone one base away. V and J are TRBV7-9 and TRBJ2-5, with 11 bases matching TRBD2. Germline V CDR1 and CDR2: SEHNR, FQNEAQ (reference sequence). This CDR3 has 17 amino acids. Here the CDR3 reads CASSTLAGGRRTEPQYF. The CDR3 region has the DNA TGTGCCAGCAGCACTTTAGCGGGAGGGAGAAGAACAGAGCCCCAGTACTTC.

In this sample, this clonotype turned up many times. The rearrangement links TRBV13 to TRBJ2-1, with D perhaps assigned TRBD1 or TRBD2 (5 bases each). The CDR3 loop spans 16 amino acids. The V gene lost 0 bases and the J gene lost 0 bases, with 9 bases spanning the gap. Germline V gene sequence: CDR1 PRHDT, CDR2 FYEKMQ (reference sequence). CDR3 sequence (DNA): TGTGCCAGCAGCTTAGGCGGGACCAGCTCCTACAATGAGCAGTTCTTC. It yields the protein CASSLGGTSSYNEQFF.